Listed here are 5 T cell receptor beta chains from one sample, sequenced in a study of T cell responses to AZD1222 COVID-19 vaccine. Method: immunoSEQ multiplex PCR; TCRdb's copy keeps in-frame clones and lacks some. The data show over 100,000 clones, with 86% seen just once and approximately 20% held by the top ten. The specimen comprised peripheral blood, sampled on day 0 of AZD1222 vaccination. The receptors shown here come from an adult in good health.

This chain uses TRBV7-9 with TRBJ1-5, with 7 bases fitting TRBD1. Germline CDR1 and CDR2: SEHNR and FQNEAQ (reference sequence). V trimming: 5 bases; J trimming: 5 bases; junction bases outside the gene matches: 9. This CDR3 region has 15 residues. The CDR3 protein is CASSQDRVRDQPQHF. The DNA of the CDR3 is TGTGCCAGCAGCCAAGACAGGGTAAGGGATCAGCCCCAGCATTTT.

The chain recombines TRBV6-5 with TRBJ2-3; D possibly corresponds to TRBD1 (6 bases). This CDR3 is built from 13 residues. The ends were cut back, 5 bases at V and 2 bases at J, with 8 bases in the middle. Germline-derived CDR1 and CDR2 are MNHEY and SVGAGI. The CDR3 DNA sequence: TGTGCCAGCAGTAGGGGGAACACAGATACGCAGTATTTT. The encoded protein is CASSRGNTDTQYF.

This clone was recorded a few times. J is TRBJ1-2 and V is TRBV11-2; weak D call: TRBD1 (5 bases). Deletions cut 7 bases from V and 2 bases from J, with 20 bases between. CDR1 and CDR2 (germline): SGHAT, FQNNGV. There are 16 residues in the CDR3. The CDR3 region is CASMTVRGARNYGYTF. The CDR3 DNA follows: TGTGCCAGCATGACGGTCCGGGGCGCTCGAAACTATGGCTACACCTTC.

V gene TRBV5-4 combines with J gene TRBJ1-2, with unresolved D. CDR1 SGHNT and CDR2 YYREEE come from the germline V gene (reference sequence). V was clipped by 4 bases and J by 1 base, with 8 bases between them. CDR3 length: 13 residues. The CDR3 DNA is TGTGCCAGCAGCCTCCCCATTAACTATGGCTACACCTTC. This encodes CASSLPINYGYTF.

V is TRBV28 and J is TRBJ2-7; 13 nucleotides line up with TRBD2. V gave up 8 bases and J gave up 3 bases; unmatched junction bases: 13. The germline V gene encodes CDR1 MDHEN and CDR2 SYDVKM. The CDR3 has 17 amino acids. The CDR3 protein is CASRLRGLAGRYYEQYF. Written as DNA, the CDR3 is TGTGCCAGCCGCCTAAGGGGACTAGCGGGGAGATACTACGAGCAGTACTTC. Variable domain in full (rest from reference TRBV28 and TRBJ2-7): DVKVTQSSRYLVKRTGEKVFLECVQDMDHENMFWYRQDPGLGLRLIYFSYDVKMKEKGDIPEGYSVSREKKERFSLILESASTNQTSMYLCASRLRGLAGRYYEQYFGPGTRLTVT.